A selection of T cell receptor beta chains follows, all from one sample in a study of T cells in Graves' hyperthyroidism and ophthalmopathy. From the multiplex PCR reads, TCRdb called clonotypes with MiXCR, one entry per CDR3 protein. This table has some 370,000 distinct CDR3 sequences, roughly 17% appearing once. Input material: blood. These receptors all stem from a young woman with Graves' hyperthyroidism that later progressed to Graves' ophthalmopathy. Both conserved end residues are part of each CDR3. The order of the fields is D gene, V gene, clone size, CDR3 length, J gene, CDR3 DNA, CDR3 protein. D genes are given only for firm matches. Clone size is given for some rows only: seen once, a few or many times, or a class if the clone is expanded.

D gene: -; V gene: TRBV2; clone size: few; CDR3 length: 16; J gene: TRBJ1-4; CDR3 DNA: TGTGCCAGCAGTGAACCTCCGGGACACGAGAGGGAAAAACTGTTTTTT; CDR3 protein: CASSEPPGHEREKLFF
D gene: -; V gene: TRBV30; clone size: many; CDR3 length: 15; J gene: TRBJ1-4; CDR3 DNA: TGTGCCTGGAGTCCTCCTCATACCGGGAGTGAAAAACTGTTTTTT; CDR3 protein: CAWSPPHTGSEKLFF
D gene: -; V gene: TRBV12-5; clone size: -; CDR3 length: 14; J gene: TRBJ2-1; CDR3 DNA: TGTGCTAGTGTTTATAGCGACTCCTACAATGAGCAGTTCTTC; CDR3 protein: CASVYSDSYNEQFF
D gene: -; V gene: TRBV27; clone size: many; CDR3 length: 15; J gene: TRBJ1-1; CDR3 DNA: TGTGCCAGCAGCCCCTTTAGAGGTAGGAACACTGAAGCTTTCTTT; CDR3 protein: CASSPFRGRNTEAFF
D gene: TRBD2; V gene: TRBV7-2; clone size: many; CDR3 length: 15; J gene: TRBJ2-3; CDR3 DNA: TGTGCCAGCAGCTTATTGGTTAGCGGGACAGATACGCAGTATTTT; CDR3 protein: CASSLLVSGTDTQYF
D gene: TRBD1; V gene: TRBV20-1; clone size: few; CDR3 length: 14; J gene: TRBJ2-3; CDR3 DNA: TGCAGTGCTAGTCCGGGACAGGTGACGGATACGCAGTATTTT; CDR3 protein: CSASPGQVTDTQYF
D gene: -; V gene: TRBV18; clone size: -; CDR3 length: 14; J gene: TRBJ2-4; CDR3 DNA: TGTGCCAGCTCACCAGAACTAGCCAAAAACATTCAGTACTTC; CDR3 protein: CASSPELAKNIQYF
D gene: TRBD1; V gene: TRBV6-1; clone size: many; CDR3 length: 14; J gene: TRBJ1-1; CDR3 DNA: TGTGCCAGCAGACAGGGGACAGGGAACACTGAAGCTTTCTTT; CDR3 protein: CASRQGTGNTEAFF
D gene: -; V gene: TRBV19; clone size: few; CDR3 length: 15; J gene: TRBJ1-6; CDR3 DNA: TGTGCCAGTAGGAGCGCGGCAAGGTATAATTCACCCCTCCACTTT; CDR3 protein: CASRSAARYNSPLHF
D gene: TRBD2; V gene: TRBV27; clone size: many; CDR3 length: 14; J gene: TRBJ2-7; CDR3 DNA: TGTGCCAGCGGGTGGGGGGGATCCCTCTACGAGCAGTACTTC; CDR3 protein: CASGWGGSLYEQYF
D gene: -; V gene: TRBV29-1; clone size: few; CDR3 length: 13; J gene: TRBJ1-4; CDR3 DNA: TGCAGCGTTCTCCAGGGAGCGGGTGAAAAACTGTTTTTT; CDR3 protein: CSVLQGAGEKLFF
D gene: TRBD1; V gene: TRBV5-1; clone size: many; CDR3 length: 15; J gene: TRBJ1-3; CDR3 DNA: TGCGCCAGCAGCTCCACTTCGGGACAGAGAAACACCATATATTTT; CDR3 protein: CASSSTSGQRNTIYF
D gene: -; V gene: TRBV7-9; clone size: -; CDR3 length: 13; J gene: TRBJ2-3; CDR3 DNA: TGTGCCAGCAGCGTCCTAGACACAGATACGCAGTATTTT; CDR3 protein: CASSVLDTDTQYF
D gene: -; V gene: TRBV4-2; clone size: -; CDR3 length: 12; J gene: TRBJ1-1; CDR3 DNA: TGTGCCAGCAGCCAAGTACACCAAGAAGCTTTCTTT; CDR3 protein: CASSQVHQEAFF
D gene: -; V gene: TRBV5-1; clone size: few; CDR3 length: 16; J gene: TRBJ1-3; CDR3 DNA: TGCGCCAGCAGCTTGGTCGGGGGGCTCCTTGGAAACACCATATATTTT; CDR3 protein: CASSLVGGLLGNTIYF
D gene: -; V gene: TRBV6-1; clone size: -; CDR3 length: 17; J gene: TRBJ1-5; CDR3 DNA: TGTGCCAGCAGCCCCACCCAGTGGGACCATAGCAATCAGCCCCAGCATTTT; CDR3 protein: CASSPTQWDHSNQPQHF
D gene: TRBD2; V gene: TRBV27; clone size: -; CDR3 length: 16; J gene: TRBJ2-7; CDR3 DNA: TGTGCCAGCAGTCCTAGGACTAGCGGGGCCCTACGGGAGCAGTACTTC; CDR3 protein: CASSPRTSGALREQYF